This T cell receptor beta chain was recorded in a study of cytomegalovirus exposure and HLA in healthy donors. There are 16 residues in the CDR3. Germline CDR1 is LNHDA and CDR2 is SQIVND (reference sequence). The PCR ran on 60 Vbeta and 13 Jbeta primers. Produced via immunoSEQ multiplex PCR; TCRdb's table is partial and in-frame only. The sample comprises 150,000 to 200,000 clones, under 70% of which are singletons, and over 9.5% rests with the top ten. Participants comprised healthy donors of bone marrow. With regard to this clone: As yet, its antigen is unknown.

General study findings and limits: In a later analysis, the majority of CMV-associated beta chains seemingly showed HLA restriction. Associated with cytomegalovirus, according to the listing, were around 160 TCR beta chains.

The sequenced material came from PBMCs. The V and J genes are TRBV19 and TRBJ2-5, with TRBD1 matching over 10 bases. With the DNA end fitting TRBJ2-7 better, the J assignment may be wrong. This sequence originates from a man under 40 in good health and CMV-seropositive. The CDR3 here is CASSIVPVDRGYEQYF. CDR3 nucleotide sequence: TGTGCCAGTAGTATAGTCCCAGTGGACAGGGGGTACGAGCAGTACTTC.